What follows are 12 T cell receptor beta chains derived from one specimen sequenced in a study of blood T cell repertoires in COVID-19. Produced via immunoSEQ multiplex PCR; TCRdb's table is partial and in-frame only. The sample holds tens of thousands of clones, around nine tenths seen once. The source material was peripheral blood. Receptor source: a human donor with active COVID-19. The donor label of this sample is uncertain.

V gene TRBV27 combines with J gene TRBJ2-7; D might be TRBD2 (7 bases). Trimming pared 5 bases from V and 2 bases from J, leaving 13 bases between. The CDR3 is 14 amino acids. Looked up from germline, CDR1 is MNHEY and CDR2 is SMNVEV (reference sequence). CDR3 DNA sequence: TGTGCCAGCAGTAAACAGGGACTACCCTACGAGCAGTACTTC. It is translated as CASSKQGLPYEQYF.

This chain joins TRBV5-1 and TRBJ1-4, with D unclear. CDR1 and CDR2 from the germline V gene are SGHRS and YFSETQ. V lost 1 base and J lost 7, with 17 bases in between. CDR3 length equals 16 residues. The CDR3 is CASSLIPGNSPEKLFF. In nucleotides, the CDR3 is TGCGCCAGCAGCTTGATCCCAGGAAACTCTCCTGAAAAACTGTTTTTT. Combining the CDR3 with reference TRBV5-1 and TRBJ1-4 gives the whole variable domain KAGVTQTPRYLIKTRGQQVTLSCSPISGHRSVSWYQQTPGQGLQFLFEYFSETQRNKGNFPGRFSGRQFSNSRSEMNVSTLELGDSALYLCASSLIPGNSPEKLFFGSGTQLSVL.

The V call is TRBV2, the J call TRBJ1-5; 7 nucleotides match TRBD1. Germline lookup yields CDR1 SNHLY and CDR2 FYNNEI. The CDR3 totals 13 residues. The ends lost 7 bases at V and 4 bases at J; junction bases unmatched: 4. CDR3 amino acids: CASIRDRNQPQHF. CDR3 coding DNA: TGTGCCAGCATTCGGGACAGAAATCAGCCCCAGCATTTT.

The J gene is TRBJ1-2, the V gene TRBV7-2, with D possibly matching TRBD1 (6 bases). V lost 5 bases and J 8 bases, leaving 30 bases between the germline ends. The germline V gene has CDR1 SGHTA and CDR2 FQGNSA. This CDR3 has 18 amino acids. CDR3 bases: TGTGCCAGCAGCCCCCAACCCCCTGGGGCAGGGGTCGGGAAAGGCTACACCTTC. Protein: CASSPQPPGAGVGKGYTF.

This chain uses TRBV30 with TRBJ1-5, with 9 bases that match TRBD1. Trimming took 6 bases from V and 7 from J; bases not matched to a gene: 10. The CDR3 contains 14 residues. Germline V gives CDR1 GTSNPN, CDR2 SVGIG (reference sequence). For the CDR3, the DNA is TGTGCCTGCTGCGCGGACAGGGGAGACCAGCCCCAGCATTTT. This sequence encodes CACCADRGDQPQHF.

This chain links TRBV28 with TRBJ1-6; perhaps TRBD1 as D (5 bases). Trimming cost V 5 bases and J 5 bases, with 22 bases left between them. Per the germline V gene, CDR1 is MDHEN and CDR2 is SYDVKM. This CDR3 has 18 amino acids. In DNA, the CDR3 is TGTGCCAGCAGTGTCCACAGGACTAAATACCAGAATAATTCACCCCTCCACTTT. The encoded protein is CASSVHRTKYQNNSPLHF. The full variable domain, rest sourced from reference TRBV28 and TRBJ1-6, is DVKVTQSSRYLVKRTGEKVFLECVQDMDHENMFWYRQDPGLGLRLIYFSYDVKMKEKGDIPEGYSVSREKKERFSLILESASTNQTSMYLCASSVHRTKYQNNSPLHFGNGTRLTVT.

This sequence joins TRBV7-9 and TRBJ2-7; TRBD2 matches 8 bases. Germline V gene data show CDR1 as SEHNR and CDR2 as FQNEAQ (reference sequence). This CDR3 has 14 amino acids. The junction had 5 bases not matched to a gene; V was cut back by 5 bases and J by 2 bases. DNA for the CDR3: TGTGCCAGCAGCCTCACTAGCGGACCCTACGAGCAGTACTTC. It codes for CASSLTSGPYEQYF.

The chain uses TRBV9 and TRBJ1-2; unclear D gene. The CDR3 covers 14 residues. V lost 0 bases to trimming and J lost 3 bases, with 9 bases between them. Germline CDR1 SGDLS, CDR2 YYNGEE. CDR3 sequence reads: CASSVGGPDYGYTF. The CDR3 DNA is TGTGCCAGCAGCGTAGGCGGTCCTGACTATGGCTACACCTTC.

This chain uses TRBV11-2 with TRBJ2-5, with D tentatively TRBD2 (6 bases). This CDR3 is built from 14 residues. The ends were cut back, 5 bases at V and 5 bases at J, with 15 bases in the middle. The germline V gene encodes CDR1 SGHAT and CDR2 FQNNGV. The CDR3 DNA reads as TGTGCCAGCAGCCCCCCTGCGGGGTGGGAGACCCAGTACTTC. It yields the protein CASSPPAGWETQYF.

Only one count was recorded for this clone. This sequence joins TRBV6-5 and TRBJ1-3; no firm D call. The CDR3 is 12 amino acids. The germline gives CDR1 MNHEY, CDR2 SVGAGI. V shed 8 bases and J shed 0 bases, with 5 bases lying between them. CDR3 region: CASHFSGNTIYF. The DNA of the CDR3 is TGTGCCAGCCACTTCTCTGGAAACACCATATATTTT.

The table lists this clone with a count of one. The rearrangement links TRBV5-5 to TRBJ1-1; 10 bases map to TRBD1. V shed 3 bases, J shed 2 bases, and the junction held 7 bases outside the gene matches. The CDR3 loop spans 16 amino acids. Germline V gives CDR1 SGHKS, CDR2 YYEKEE (reference sequence). The CDR3 sequence is CASSWGQGTQNTEAFF. DNA of the CDR3: TGTGCCAGCAGCTGGGGACAGGGGACACAAAACACTGAAGCTTTCTTT.

The rearrangement links TRBV7-8 to TRBJ2-6; TRBD2 matches 13 bases. There are 18 residues in the CDR3. The germline V gene encodes CDR1 SGHVS and CDR2 FQNEAQ. With 6 bases clipped from V and 2 bases from J, the junction kept 7 bases outside the gene matches. Here the CDR3 reads CASRFGLAGEAGANVLTF. In DNA, the CDR3 is TGTGCCAGCAGGTTCGGACTAGCGGGAGAAGCTGGGGCCAACGTCCTGACTTTC.